Sequencing of this TCR beta chain was carried out in a study of T cell responses to AZD1222 COVID-19 vaccine. Deletions cut 4 bases from V and 4 bases from J, with 18 bases between. Per the germline V gene, CDR1 is LGHDT and CDR2 is YNNKEL (reference sequence). The CDR3 consists of 16 residues. In regard to this clone: Its antigen is unknown.

Findings and limits, study-wide: CD4 TCRs covered the whole spike, strongest at regions 160-218 and 743-854.

Libraries were prepared by immunoSEQ multiplex PCR; TCRdb keeps only in-frame clonotypes and omits some of them. Here the sample spans approximately 100,000 clones, roughly 85% being singletons. The source of this sequence is an adult who received the AZD1222 COVID-19 vaccine. The material sequenced was peripheral blood, taken 28 days after the second AZD1222 dose. This rearrangement joins TRBV3-1 (or the pseudogene TRBV3-2) to TRBJ2-3, with a possible D match to TRBD2 (8 bases). In DNA, the CDR3 is TGTGCCAGCAGCCCAGGGGGTGCGGGGGGCGCAGATACGCAGTATTTT. Amino acid sequence: CASSPGGAGGADTQYF.